Shown below are 24 T cell receptor beta chains from a single sample sequenced in a study of blood T cell repertoires in COVID-19. The data were produced by immunoSEQ multiplex PCR, yet TCRdb's version contains in-frame clones alone and is incomplete. The sample includes some 270,000 clones, 89% of them seen just once. Specimen: PBMCs or T cells enriched from blood (not recorded which). The origin of the receptors is a woman in her thirties or forties who had recovered from COVID-19.

The chain has TRBV5-1 and TRBJ2-2; possibly TRBD1 for D (6 bases). The CDR3 spans 14 residues. CDR1 and CDR2 from the germline V gene are SGHRS and YFSETQ. V was pared by 2 bases and J by 4 bases, with 9 bases between. CDR3 residues: CASSFIQGTGELFF. For the CDR3, the DNA is TGCGCCAGCAGCTTTATACAGGGCACCGGGGAGCTGTTTTTT.

As to this clone: Different DNA sequences within this sample yield the same CDR3. V usage is TRBV5-5 and J usage is TRBJ2-7; D call uncertain. V lost 0 bases and J lost 1, with 8 bases in between. The CDR3 runs 14 residues. Per the germline V gene, CDR1 is SGHKS and CDR2 is YYEKEE (reference sequence). The CDR3 DNA reads as TGTGCCAGCAGCTTGGGACTGATTTCCTACGAGCAGTACTTC. This codes for CASSLGLISYEQYF.

The rearrangement joins TRBV12-3 or TRBV12-4 to TRBJ1-1, with 7 positions matching TRBD1. The V and J ends lost 4 bases and 5 bases, in that order; junction bases with no gene match: 4. This CDR3 contains 13 residues. In DNA form, the CDR3 reads TGTGCCAGCAGTTCGACAGGGCAAACTGAAGCTTTCTTT. This codes for CASSSTGQTEAFF.

The chain uses TRBV7-2 and TRBJ2-2; D remains ambiguous. Germline loops: CDR1 SGHTA, CDR2 FQGNSA. The CDR3 runs 14 residues. V lost 2 bases to trimming and J lost 4 bases, with 8 bases between them. CDR3 region: CASSLRLGTGELFF. The DNA for the CDR3 is TGTGCCAGCAGCTTACGACTGGGCACCGGGGAGCTGTTTTTT.

The chain uses TRBV28 and TRBJ1-2, with D perhaps matching TRBD1 (5 bases). The germline V gene has CDR1 MDHEN and CDR2 SYDVKM. V was shortened by 7 bases and J by 0 bases, with 18 bases between the two germline ends. The CDR3 totals 16 residues. CDR3 bases: TGTGCCAGCAATCCCATGGGGGGTCTGACTAACTATGGCTACACCTTC. This gives the protein CASNPMGGLTNYGYTF.

This clone came up once. The genes are TRBV7-9 and TRBJ2-3, with 9 positions matching TRBD2. The CDR3 length is 19 residues. V trimming: 4 bases; J trimming: 0 bases; junction bases outside the gene matches: 14. The germline V gene has CDR1 SEHNR and CDR2 FQNEAQ (reference sequence). CDR3 residues: CASSCLRSSSGASTDTQYF. The DNA of the CDR3 is TGTGCCAGCAGCTGCCTCAGGTCGTCTAGCGGGGCTAGCACAGATACGCAGTATTTT.

The V gene is TRBV7-9, the J gene TRBJ2-5; 11 bases align to TRBD2. V trimming: 4 bases; J trimming: 2 bases; junction bases outside the gene matches: 9. Germline CDR1 SEHNR, CDR2 FQNEAQ (reference sequence). The length of the CDR3 is 17 residues. The CDR3 DNA is TGTGCCAGCAGCTGGGGTGGTAGCGGGGGGGATCAAGAGACCCAGTACTTC. This translates into CASSWGGSGGDQETQYF.

V gene TRBV6-5 combines with J gene TRBJ1-1; 11 bases fit TRBD1. This CDR3 is built from 15 residues. Per the germline V gene, CDR1 is MNHEY and CDR2 is SVGAGI. V was clipped by 5 bases and J by 1 base; unmatched bases: 3. Here the CDR3 reads CASSPGTGGNTEAFF. The CDR3 DNA is TGTGCCAGCAGTCCTGGGACAGGGGGGAACACTGAAGCTTTCTTT.

The chain employs TRBV5-4 and TRBJ2-3; 9 bases are a match to TRBD2. Losses at the gene ends were 10 bases for V and 2 bases for J; bases not matched to a gene: 8. CDR3 size: 14 residues. Germline lookup yields CDR1 SGHNT and CDR2 YYREEE (reference sequence). Here the CDR3 reads CAAGLAGLTDTQYF. The CDR3, as DNA: TGTGCCGCGGGGCTAGCGGGACTCACAGATACGCAGTATTTT.

V is TRBV19 and J is TRBJ2-1; 10 bases map to TRBD2. CDR3 length equals 15 residues. Per germline, CDR1 LNHDA and CDR2 SQIVND (reference sequence). V dropped 2 bases and J dropped 7; count of bases not matched to a gene: 5. CDR3 bases: TGTGCCAGTAGTATAACTAGCGGGGATCCAAATGAGCAGTTCTTC. It is translated as CASSITSGDPNEQFF.

CDR3 DNA sequence: TGTGCCAGCAGCGTATCGGGTGGGGAGCTGTTTTTT. Translation gives CASSVSGGELFF. The rearrangement links TRBV11-2 to TRBJ2-2, with unresolved D. V was trimmed by 5 bases and J by 8 bases, leaving 9 bases between them. In germline, CDR1 is SGHAT, CDR2 FQNNGV. CDR3 length: 12 residues.

The V call is TRBV30, the J call TRBJ1-2; TRBD1 matches at 7 bases. There are 20 residues in the CDR3. Per the germline V gene, CDR1 is GTSNPN and CDR2 is SVGIG (reference sequence). Trimming at V came to 3 bases and at J to 0 bases, leaving 22 bases not matched to a gene. The CDR3 loop reads CAWSPRPGTARSEANYGYTF. The CDR3 nucleotides read TGTGCCTGGAGCCCGAGGCCAGGGACAGCGAGATCGGAGGCTAACTATGGCTACACCTTC.

The rearrangement joins TRBV5-6 to TRBJ1-2; 9 positions match TRBD1. Germline trimming cut 3 bases from V and 4 bases from J; bases unmatched to any gene: 7. This CDR3 region has 15 residues. CDR1 and CDR2 (germline): SGHDT, YYEEEE. The CDR3 here is CASSYTGGNLYGYTF. The CDR3 bases are TGTGCCAGCAGCTACACAGGGGGCAACCTCTATGGCTACACCTTC.

The chain has TRBV27 and TRBJ1-5; 8 nucleotides match TRBD1. V gave up 4 bases and J gave up 1 base; unmatched junction bases: 6. The CDR3 is 16 residues long. Germline V CDR1 and CDR2: MNHEY, SMNVEV (reference sequence). The CDR3 loop reads CASSSWTGRSNQPQHF. In DNA form, the CDR3 reads TGTGCCAGCAGTTCCTGGACAGGGAGAAGCAATCAGCCCCAGCATTTT.

V gene TRBV5-1 combines with J gene TRBJ2-3; 8 positions match TRBD2. The CDR3 has 15 residues. The junction had 9 bases not matched to a gene; V was cut back by 4 bases and J by 5 bases. The germline V gene has CDR1 SGHRS and CDR2 YFSETQ. CDR3 residues: CASSLLGLDKDTQYF. In DNA form, the CDR3 reads TGCGCCAGCAGCCTATTGGGACTAGACAAAGATACGCAGTATTTT. Full variable domain (remainder filled in from reference TRBV5-1 and TRBJ2-3): KAGVTQTPRYLIKTRGQQVTLSCSPISGHRSVSWYQQTPGQGLQFLFEYFSETQRNKGNFPGRFSGRQFSNSRSEMNVSTLELGDSALYLCASSLLGLDKDTQYFGPGTRLTVL.

The DNA of the CDR3 is TGTGCCAGCAGTCCCCACAGGGAAACCTACGAGCAGTACTTC. It codes for CASSPHRETYEQYF. The chain combines TRBV6-5 with TRBJ2-7, with D possibly matching TRBD1 (6 bases). Germline V gene sequence: CDR1 MNHEY, CDR2 SVGAGI. This CDR3 region has 14 residues. The V gene lost 5 bases and the J gene lost 2 bases, with 13 bases spanning the gap.

The J gene is TRBJ2-3, the V gene TRBV5-1; TRBD2 matches at 9 bases. This CDR3 contains 17 residues. Per germline, CDR1 SGHRS and CDR2 YFSETQ. J lost 1 base, V lost 2 bases, and 8 bases had no gene match. The CDR3 loop reads CASSFPNSGRGTDTQYF. CDR3 in DNA: TGCGCCAGCAGCTTCCCGAATAGCGGGAGAGGCACAGATACGCAGTATTTT.

The rearrangement joins TRBV18 to TRBJ2-1; tentatively, D is TRBD1 (5 bases). Germline loops: CDR1 KGHSH, CDR2 LQKENI. The CDR3 is 14 residues long. Trimming cost V 6 bases and J 7 bases, with 16 bases left between them. CDR3 DNA sequence: TGTGCCAGCTCGACCCAGGGCCCGCGAAATGAGCAGTTCTTC. Residues: CASSTQGPRNEQFF.

This chain connects TRBV3-1 (or the pseudogene TRBV3-2) to TRBJ1-2; D might be TRBD1 (6 bases). The CDR3 is 20 residues long. Per the germline V gene, CDR1 is LGHDT and CDR2 is YNNKEL (reference sequence). V lost 1 base and J lost 6, with 30 bases in between. DNA for the CDR3: TGTGCCAGCAGCCAAGCTTCACCGGTTGGAGCTAGGGACAAAGGGGATGGCTACACCTTC. Its translation is CASSQASPVGARDKGDGYTF.

This chain uses TRBV5-8 with TRBJ1-4; TRBD1 matches at 8 bases. This CDR3 comprises 14 residues. CDR1 is SGHTS, CDR2 YDEGEE, per germline. V was clipped by 1 base and J by 7 bases; unmatched bases: 3. Here the CDR3 DNA reads TGTGCCAGCAGCTTGCGACAGGGGAGTGAAAAACTGTTTTTT. It yields the protein CASSLRQGSEKLFF.

The V and J genes are TRBV3-1 (or the pseudogene TRBV3-2) and TRBJ1-3; possible D gene TRBD1, 6 bases. V lost 2 bases, J lost 0 bases, and 14 bases lay in between. The length of the CDR3 is 17 residues. From germline, CDR1 is LGHDT and CDR2 YNNKEL (reference sequence). The CDR3 nucleotides read TGTGCCAGCAGCCAAATAGGAGGACAGTACTCTGGAAACACCATATATTTT. As protein: CASSQIGGQYSGNTIYF.

The chain joins TRBV29-1 to TRBJ1-2; 8 bases agree with TRBD1. The germline V gene has CDR1 SQVTM and CDR2 ANQGSEA. The CDR3 is 12 amino acids. J lost 5 bases, V lost 2 bases, and 1 base had no gene match. CDR3 amino acids: CSVERQGYGYTF. Here the CDR3 DNA reads TGCAGCGTTGAACGACAGGGGTATGGCTACACCTTC. Full variable domain (missing parts from reference TRBV29-1 and TRBJ1-2): SAVISQKPSRDICQRGTSLTIQCQVDSQVTMMFWYRQQPGQSLTLIATANQGSEATYESGFVIDKFPISRPNLTFSTLTVSNMSPEDSSIYLCSVERQGYGYTFGSGTRLTVV.

As DNA, the CDR3 is TGCGCCAGCAGCCAAGATTGGGCTAGCGGGAGGGCAGATACGCAGTATTTT. The encoded protein is CASSQDWASGRADTQYF. The chain links TRBV4-3 to TRBJ2-3; 12 positions match TRBD2. CDR3 length: 17 residues. Germline V gene data show CDR1 as LGHNA and CDR2 as YSLEER. The junction had 5 bases not matched to a gene; V was cut back by 0 bases and J by 4 bases.

This clone was observed a handful of times. This rearrangement joins TRBV7-9 to TRBJ2-5; no clear D. The CDR3 contains 14 residues. Germline CDR1 SEHNR, CDR2 FQNEAQ (reference sequence). The germline V and J ends were trimmed by 1 base and 2 bases, with 8 bases remaining between them. DNA for the CDR3: TGTGCCAGCAGCTTAGGCAGGCCTCAAGAGACCCAGTACTTC. Amino acids: CASSLGRPQETQYF.